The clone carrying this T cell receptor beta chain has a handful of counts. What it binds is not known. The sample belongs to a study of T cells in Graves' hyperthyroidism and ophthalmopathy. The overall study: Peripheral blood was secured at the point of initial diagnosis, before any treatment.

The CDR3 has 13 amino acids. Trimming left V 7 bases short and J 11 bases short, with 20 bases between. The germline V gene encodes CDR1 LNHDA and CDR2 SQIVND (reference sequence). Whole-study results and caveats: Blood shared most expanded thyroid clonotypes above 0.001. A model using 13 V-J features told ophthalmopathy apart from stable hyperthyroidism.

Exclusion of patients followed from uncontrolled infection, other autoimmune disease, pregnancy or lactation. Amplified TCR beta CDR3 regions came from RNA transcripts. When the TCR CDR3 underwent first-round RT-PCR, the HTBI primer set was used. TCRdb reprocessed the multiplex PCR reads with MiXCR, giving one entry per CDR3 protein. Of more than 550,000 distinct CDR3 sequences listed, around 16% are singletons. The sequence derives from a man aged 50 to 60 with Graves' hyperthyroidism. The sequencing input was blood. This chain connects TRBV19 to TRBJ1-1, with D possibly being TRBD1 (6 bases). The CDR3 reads CASTNSRGARAFF. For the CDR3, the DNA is TGTGCCAGTACCAACTCCCGGGGGGCGCGGGCTTTCTTT.